This T cell receptor beta chain came from a study of early T cells in non-severe SARS-CoV-2 infection (dated by TCRdb to 2020 to 2022). General notes on the study: Because TCR sequencing was done on bulk RNA from unsorted whole blood, the alpha and beta chains could not be paired.

Set within a cohort of healthcare workers in London, UK, this nested case-control study involved weekly PCR testing of nasopharyngeal swabs along with blood sampling. Healthcare workers were recruited during the week of the UK lockdown, between 23 and 31 March 2020, and followed weekly for up to roughly 15 weeks. Libraries were made using 5' RACE. The sample was run on a NextSeq 500. Unique molecular identifiers were attached to individual cDNA molecules in the TCR library protocol so that sequencing error and PCR bias could be corrected. Sequencing covered both TCR alpha and beta chains, and within each sample the abundances of alpha and beta sequences were tightly co-correlated. On the authors' methods: Decombinator V4 was used to annotate TCR sequences for V gene, J gene and CDR3. Expanded TCRs were defined as changing significantly between any two time points under a Poisson model with p below 0.0001. Abundances of TCRs were expressed as counts per million after normalisation to the total number of TCRs sequenced in each sample. TRAV1-2 paired with TRAJ12, TRAJ20 or TRAJ33 defined MAIT TCRs, while TRAV10 paired with TRAJ18 defined iNKT TCRs. VDJdb, accessed 1 November 2021, was searched for CMV, EBV and SARS-CoV-2 annotated TCRs, with TCRs annotated for multiple antigens excluded. Using fastp at Q25 and MiXCR, TCRdb reprocessed the public reads and kept productive beta chains. Merged by CDR3 protein, the rows form single entries marked with the most common genes and DNA. The V and J calls here are based on TCRdb, not the publication. The sample records 65,000 to 80,000 distinct CDR3 sequences, more than 10% of which are singletons. The ten largest clones represent approximately 1.1% of the sample.

Results and caveats for the whole study, not just this receptor: VDJdb matching was skewed toward anti-spike CD8 responses and likely underestimated virus-specific expansions by missing private and CD4 specificities.

Note on this clonotype: The clone's antigen remains unknown. Per-base quality was not reported, and no clone a single base away is much larger than it.

Trimming takes 0 bases from V and 8 bases from J, and the germline ends sit 20 bases apart. The CDR3 measures 15 amino acids from cysteine to phenylalanine. The retained sequence is limited to the CDR3, 45 bases, with the frame set at the first base. CDR1 and CDR2, per the germline V gene (reference sequence), are DFQATT and SNEGSKA. The V gene is TRBV20-1 and the J gene is TRBJ2-7, with a tentative D gene TRBD1 over 5 matching bases. The sequence was obtained from an adult who was a healthcare worker with PCR-confirmed SARS-CoV-2 infection or an uninfected control (not recorded which). The sample comprised whole blood. The CDR3: CSARDPRQGKSKQYF. The nucleotide sequence is given as TGCAGTGCTAGAGACCCCCGGCAGGGAAAAAGTAAGCAGTACTTC.